This TCR beta chain derives from a study of T cells in Graves' hyperthyroidism and ophthalmopathy (dated by TCRdb to 2018 to 2020). The study in broad terms: Peripheral blood samples were taken at initial diagnosis, before any treatment was given. TCR V-J signatures able to tell the groups apart were searched for in a discovery cohort of 90 to 100 patients, of whom fewer than 45 had Graves' ophthalmopathy and about 55 had stable Graves' hyperthyroidism. Prospective prediction of ophthalmopathy was tested in an independent validation cohort consisting of 18 hyperthyroidism patients and more than 15 patients who later progressed to ophthalmopathy. The roughly 100 discovery patients were randomly divided into training and test sets at a 7:3 ratio. In more than five Graves' hyperthyroidism patients, the study also compared T-cell repertoires from thyroid tissue with T-cell repertoires from blood. After sampling, hyperthyroidism patients received methimazole starting at 30 mg daily, and ophthalmopathy patients received high-dose intravenous methylprednisolone. According to the paper, TCR Vbeta CDR3 sequencing was carried out on roughly 130 peripheral blood samples, which came from fewer than 50 ophthalmopathy, some 73 hyperthyroidism and about 17 progressor patients.

Amplification of TCR beta CDR3 regions was carried out from RNA transcripts. A first-round RT-PCR of the TCR CDR3 used the HTBI primer set with the Qiagen OneStep RT-PCR kit. The libraries were constructed in a second round of multiplex PCR and then size-selected and purified. Paired-end sequencing of the libraries was performed with 100 bp reads on an Illumina HiSeq2000. From the authors' description of their analysis: SOAPnuke was used to process the raw data, removing reads that contained adapters or uncalled bases, had a mean Phred below 15, or lacked an exact match to the constant primer or identifier. High-quality paired reads were merged using COPE v1.2.5, and each unique nucleotide sequence was defined as a clonotype. Clonotypes were aligned to IMGT TRBV, TRBD and TRBJ reference segments using MiTCR v1.1. Analysis was restricted to V-J combinations with a frequency above 0.0001, which covered roughly 99% of repertoires. A TCS score was defined as the ratio of F50 (clonal expansion) to E x V (chaos), with BLOSUM62-based TCRdist applied between CDR3 peptides within each V-J. Welch's t-statistics and random forest reduced roughly 500 V-J features to fewer than 15, which were used in a naive Bayes classifier (R e1071). The public reads were reanalyzed by TCRdb: fastp trimming at Q25, MiXCR alignment, in-frame beta chains only. Merged by CDR3 protein, the rows form single entries marked with the most common genes and DNA. TCRdb assigned the V and J calls; the authors' analysis was not used. In all, the sample holds 350,000 or so distinct CDR3 sequences, and 15% to 20% of those were seen once. Around 54% of the sample comes from the top ten.

This clonotype was seen a handful of times. There is no known antigen for this receptor. There are no base qualities to consult, and no much larger clone falls within one base. A patient counted as having stable Graves' hyperthyroidism if no progression to ophthalmopathy occurred over 18 months of follow-up. Hyperthyroidism patients were aged 18 to 65 years and newly diagnosed, with disease duration of less than 2 months. Any patient with an uncontrolled infection, another autoimmune disease, pregnancy or lactation was excluded. Diagnoses were based on clinical symptoms, serum thyroxine and TRAb, thyroid ultrasound and orbital computed tomography. Ficoll-Paque density gradient centrifugation was used to isolate PBMCs from about 9.4 ml of fresh peripheral blood. Total RNA was extracted with Trizol reagent, and quality was checked on an Agilent 2100 Bioanalyzer. Here is what the overall study found, with its caveats: In validation, progression to ophthalmopathy was predicted by the model with roughly 71% sensitivity and approximately 78% specificity, a median of around 5.9 months before onset. No statistical method was used to set the sample size in advance, and investigators knew the group allocation. Most expanded thyroid clonotypes (frequency above 0.001) were also detected in blood, suggesting blood repertoires may reflect thyroid immune responses. Ophthalmopathy was separated from stable hyperthyroidism by a 13 V-J signature model, with approximately 86% sensitivity and about 81% specificity obtained in cross-validation and 80%/75% obtained in testing.

V lost 6 bases and J lost 10 bases; the stretch between them is 9 bases long. The germline V gene encodes CDR1 DFQATT and CDR2 SNEGSKA (reference sequence). CDR3 length: 9 amino acids, cysteine to phenylalanine. CDR3 DNA is the only sequence kept; it has 27 bases, read in frame from the first base. The specimen sequenced was blood. Recombination linked TRBV20-1 to TRBJ1-1; no confident D gene assignment can be made. This TCR was recovered from a woman between 45 and 65 years old with Graves' hyperthyroidism. Here the CDR3 is given as CSATVGAFF. The nucleotides read TGCAGTGCCACGGTAGGAGCTTTCTTT.